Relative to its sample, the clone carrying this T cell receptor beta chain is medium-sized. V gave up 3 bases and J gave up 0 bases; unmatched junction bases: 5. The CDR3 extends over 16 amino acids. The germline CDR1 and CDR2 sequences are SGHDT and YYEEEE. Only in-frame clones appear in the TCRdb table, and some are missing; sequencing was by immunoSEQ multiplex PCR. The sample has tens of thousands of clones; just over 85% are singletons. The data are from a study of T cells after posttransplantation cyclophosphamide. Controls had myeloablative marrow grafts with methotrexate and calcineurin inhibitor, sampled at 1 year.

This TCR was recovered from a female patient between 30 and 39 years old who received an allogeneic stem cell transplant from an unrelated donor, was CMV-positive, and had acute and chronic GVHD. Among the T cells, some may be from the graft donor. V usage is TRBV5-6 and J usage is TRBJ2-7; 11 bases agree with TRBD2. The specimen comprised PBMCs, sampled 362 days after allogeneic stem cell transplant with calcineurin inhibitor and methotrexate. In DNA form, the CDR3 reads TGTGCCAGCAGCTGGATGGGGACTAGCGGCTCCTACGAGCAGTACTTC. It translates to CASSWMGTSGSYEQYF.